This T cell receptor beta chain is from a study of T cells in Graves' hyperthyroidism and ophthalmopathy. The source material, RNA transcripts, was used to amplify TCR beta CDR3 regions. HTBI primers were employed in a first-round RT-PCR of the TCR CDR3. TCRdb re-called the multiplex PCR reads through MiXCR, storing one row per CDR3 protein. The sample lists 750,000 to 950,000 distinct CDR3 sequences; around 38% were seen once. This CDR3 is 12 amino acids long. Germline loops: CDR1 DFQATT, CDR2 SNEGSKA (reference sequence). V shed 4 bases, J shed 4 bases, and the junction held 2 bases outside the gene matches. No ophthalmopathy progression within 18 months constituted stable Graves' hyperthyroidism. Study conclusions and caveats: Ophthalmopathy was predicted by the model a median of approximately 6 months ahead of onset. Blood held most thyroid clonotypes expanded above 0.001 frequency.

This clonotype was detected ten times or more. Antigen specificity is unknown. The chain employs TRBV20-1 and TRBJ1-2, with TRBD1 matching over 8 bases. This sequence was found in a man in his late teens or twenties with Graves' hyperthyroidism. The sequencing input was blood. The CDR3 reads CSAMDRAYGYTF. The CDR3, as DNA: TGCAGTGCTATGGACAGGGCCTATGGCTACACCTTC.